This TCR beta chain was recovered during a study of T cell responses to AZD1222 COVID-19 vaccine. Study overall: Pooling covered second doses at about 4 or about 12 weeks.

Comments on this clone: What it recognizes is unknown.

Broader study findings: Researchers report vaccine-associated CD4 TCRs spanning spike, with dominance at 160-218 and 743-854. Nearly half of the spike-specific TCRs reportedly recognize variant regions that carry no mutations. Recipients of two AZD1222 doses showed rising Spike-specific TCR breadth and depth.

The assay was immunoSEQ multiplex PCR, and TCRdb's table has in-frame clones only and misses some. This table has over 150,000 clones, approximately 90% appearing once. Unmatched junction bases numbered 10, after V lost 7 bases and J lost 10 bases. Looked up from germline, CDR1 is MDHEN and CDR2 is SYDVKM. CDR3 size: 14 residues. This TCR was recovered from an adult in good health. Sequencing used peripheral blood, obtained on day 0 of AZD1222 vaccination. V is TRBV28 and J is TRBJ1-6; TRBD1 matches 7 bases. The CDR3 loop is CASTPTGMKSPLHF. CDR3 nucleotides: TGTGCCAGCACCCCGACAGGGATGAAATCACCCCTCCACTTT. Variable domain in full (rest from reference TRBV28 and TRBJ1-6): DVKVTQSSRYLVKRTGEKVFLECVQDMDHENMFWYRQDPGLGLRLIYFSYDVKMKEKGDIPEGYSVSREKKERFSLILESASTNQTSMYLCASTPTGMKSPLHFGNGTRLTVT.